One and the same sample provided the 24 T cell receptor beta chains below, sequenced in a study of beta chain features in type 1 diabetes. Findings and limits, study-wide: Patients with Type 1 diabetes showed moderately but significantly shorter TCRB CDR3s in all four CD4+ subsets.

Sequencing targeted expressed TCRB transcripts, as all isolated RNA had been reverse transcribed. Some clones are missing from TCRdb's copy, which holds only in-frame ones; the method was immunoSEQ multiplex PCR. In the table there are under 350,000 clones, around an eighth of which are singletons. The antigens of these receptors remain unknown. The specimen sequenced was naive CD4+ T cells from blood. These receptors came from a man in his thirties or forties with type 1 diabetes.

This chain links TRBV19 with TRBJ1-2, with TRBD1 as a possible D gene (6 bases). The V and J ends lost 5 bases and 4 bases respectively, with 17 bases between them. The CDR3 covers 15 residues. Germline lookup yields CDR1 LNHDA and CDR2 SQIVND (reference sequence). The CDR3: CASSPQGQTIYGYTF. DNA of the CDR3: TGTGCCAGTAGTCCCCAGGGACAAACTATCTATGGCTACACCTTC. Drawing the rest from reference TRBV19 and TRBJ1-2, the complete variable domain is DGGITQSPKYLFRKEGQNVTLSCEQNLNHDAMYWYRQDPGQGLRLIYYSQIVNDFQKGDIAEGYSVSREKKESFPLTVTSAQKNPTAFYLCASSPQGQTIYGYTFGSGTRLTVV.

Here the CDR3 reads CASSLHRGEKLFF. The CDR3 DNA is TGTGCCAGCTCACTACACCGAGGGGAAAAACTGTTTTTT. The chain has TRBV18 and TRBJ1-4; D not resolved. Germline-derived CDR1 and CDR2 are KGHSH and LQKENI. This CDR3 contains 13 residues. Trimming cost V 4 bases and J 8 bases, with 11 bases left between them.

Only a few counts were recorded for this clone. This sequence joins TRBV28 and TRBJ2-7; D possibly corresponds to TRBD2 (6 bases). V shed 4 bases and J shed 6 bases, with 16 bases lying between them. The germline gives CDR1 MDHEN, CDR2 SYDVKM. The CDR3 contains 14 residues. CDR3 DNA sequence: TGTGCCAGCAGTTGGGGACTCGTAAGTCTCGAGCAGTACTTC. Translated: CASSWGLVSLEQYF.

The gene calls are TRBV7-3 and TRBJ2-3; D is uncertain. CDR3 length: 13 amino acids. V was pared by 5 bases and J by 3 bases, with 9 bases between. Germline CDR1 reads SGHTA; CDR2 reads FQGTGA. The DNA of the CDR3 is TGTGCCAGCAGCCCCTACCGGACAGATACGCAGTATTTT. Translation gives CASSPYRTDTQYF.

This clone was observed a few times. The chain employs TRBV29-1 and TRBJ1-1; D call uncertain. Per the germline V gene, CDR1 is SQVTM and CDR2 is ANQGSEA. CDR3 length: 11 amino acids. With 5 bases removed from V and 5 bases from J, the gap between germline ends came to 9 bases. CDR3 sequence: CSVRLRTEAFF. In nucleotides, the CDR3 is TGCAGCGTTAGACTTAGGACTGAAGCTTTCTTT.

This clone appeared a few times. The gene calls are TRBV7-3 and TRBJ2-3; 8 nucleotides align to TRBD2. Trimming cost V 1 base and J 1 base; bases outside gene matches: 4. CDR3 size: 16 residues. Germline V gene sequence: CDR1 SGHTA, CDR2 FQGTGA. The CDR3 region is CASSLMGAGGTDTQYF. Written as DNA, the CDR3 is TGTGCCAGCAGCTTAATGGGAGCGGGAGGCACAGATACGCAGTATTTT. The whole variable domain, filled in from reference TRBV7-3 and TRBJ2-3, reads GAGVSQTPSNKVTEKGKYVELRCDPISGHTALYWYRQSLGQGPEFLIYFQGTGAADDSGLPNDRFFAVRPEGSVSTLKIQRTERGDSAVYLCASSLMGAGGTDTQYFGPGTRLTVL.

The chain employs TRBV9 and TRBJ2-7; possible D gene TRBD2, 5 bases. Germline V gene data show CDR1 as SGDLS and CDR2 as YYNGEE. Trimming removed 7 bases from V and 6 bases from J, with 20 bases in between. The CDR3 is 14 amino acids. CDR3 residues: CASSGEEASGEQYF. The CDR3, as DNA: TGTGCCAGCTCCGGAGAGGAGGCTTCAGGCGAGCAGTACTTC.

The chain employs TRBV28 and TRBJ1-4; 7 bases match TRBD1. The length of the CDR3 is 14 residues. The V gene end was trimmed by 7 bases and the J gene end by 7 bases; junction bases not matched to a gene: 9. CDR1 and CDR2 (germline): MDHEN, SYDVKM. For the CDR3, the DNA is TGTGCCAGCACCCGGGTGGGACAGATTGAAAAACTGTTTTTT. Encoded protein: CASTRVGQIEKLFF.

The gene calls are TRBV29-1 and TRBJ2-7; D remains ambiguous. The CDR3 loop spans 13 amino acids. The V and J ends lost 5 bases and 1 base respectively, with 12 bases between them. Germline values: CDR1 SQVTM, CDR2 ANQGSEA. CDR3 DNA sequence: TGCAGCGTTCAACGGCCAGGTTCCTACGAGCAGTACTTC. Protein: CSVQRPGSYEQYF.

This clone came up a few times. CDR3 loop: CASSLSGSRVGEQFF. The CDR3, as DNA: TGCGCCAGCAGCCTCAGCGGGAGCAGGGTGGGTGAGCAGTTCTTC. The chain links TRBV5-1 to TRBJ2-1; TRBD2 matches 8 bases. The germline V gene has CDR1 SGHRS and CDR2 YFSETQ. V lost 4 bases, J lost 9 bases, and 12 bases stayed unmatched. CDR3 size: 15 residues.

This clone was seen many times. The chain employs TRBV7-2 and TRBJ2-1; possibly TRBD1 for D (6 bases). This CDR3 spans 11 amino acids. Trimming left V 5 bases short and J 12 bases short, with 11 bases between. CDR1 and CDR2 (germline): SGHTA, FQGNSA. CDR3: CASSNRVGQFF. DNA of the CDR3: TGTGCCAGCAGCAACAGGGTTGGGCAGTTCTTC.

This rearrangement joins TRBV28 to TRBJ2-7, with 7 nucleotides matching TRBD2. V lost 5 bases, J lost 4 bases, and 8 bases stayed unmatched. In germline, CDR1 is MDHEN, CDR2 SYDVKM. The CDR3 length is 14 residues. CDR3 residues: CASSRGGVGYEQYF. The CDR3 region has the DNA TGTGCCAGCAGTCGTGGGGGGGTTGGATACGAGCAGTACTTC.

A few counts support this clone. Here the CDR3 reads CASSLSRGQETQYF. CDR3 bases: TGTGCCAGCAGTTTATCACGAGGTCAAGAGACCCAGTACTTC. The chain carries TRBV27 and TRBJ2-5, with D unresolved. The CDR3 length is 14 residues. The germline gives CDR1 MNHEY, CDR2 SMNVEV (reference sequence). V was pared by 0 bases and J by 2 bases, with 7 bases between.

V usage is TRBV25-1 and J usage is TRBJ2-7; D may be TRBD1 (5 bases). The CDR3 length is 13 residues. V was clipped by 6 bases and J by 7 bases, with 16 bases between them. Looked up from germline, CDR1 is MGHDK and CDR2 is SYGVNS. The CDR3 loop reads CASRGWTYGEQYF. CDR3 DNA sequence: TGTGCCAGCAGGGGGTGGACATACGGAGAGCAGTACTTC.

This chain joins TRBV28 and TRBJ1-3; D not certain. V lost 3 bases and J lost 0, with 6 bases in between. CDR3 size: 14 residues. The germline V gene has CDR1 MDHEN and CDR2 SYDVKM. The CDR3 here is CASSFGLSGNTIYF. CDR3 bases: TGTGCCAGCAGTTTCGGTCTCTCTGGAAACACCATATATTTT.

This clone was counted between two and nine times. The rearrangement joins TRBV9 to TRBJ1-3; D gene uncertain. Looked up from germline, CDR1 is SGDLS and CDR2 is YYNGEE. V lost 6 bases and J 0 bases, leaving 7 bases between the germline ends. This CDR3 comprises 13 residues. DNA of the CDR3: TGTGCCAGCAATTTCGGCTCTGGAAACACCATATATTTT. Translating gives CASNFGSGNTIYF.

Only a few counts were recorded for this clone. The V and J genes are TRBV6-1 and TRBJ2-2; 7 bases map to TRBD1. The ends lost 5 bases at V and 0 bases at J; junction bases unmatched: 3. The CDR3 is made up of 15 amino acids. Germline CDR1 and CDR2: MNHNS and SASEGT. The CDR3, as DNA: TGTGCCAGCAGTAAACAGGGGCCGAACACCGGGGAGCTGTTTTTT. This gives the protein CASSKQGPNTGELFF.

There are a few counts of this clone. The CDR3 DNA follows: TGCGCCAGCAGCCCACAGGGGGCTAATAGTGACTACACCTTC. As protein: CASSPQGANSDYTF. The chain couples TRBV5-1 to TRBJ1-2; 9 nucleotides agree with TRBD1. The CDR3 loop spans 14 amino acids. J lost 10 bases, V lost 4 bases, and 11 bases had no gene match. The germline CDR1 and CDR2 sequences are SGHRS and YFSETQ.

J is TRBJ2-7 and V is TRBV4-2; 10 bases fit TRBD1. Germline assignment: CDR1 LGHNA and CDR2 YNFKEQ. The V segment lost 0 bases and the J segment 4 bases; nucleotides outside the gene matches: 3. This CDR3 is 15 amino acids long. The CDR3 loop is CASSQEGQGFYEQYF. The CDR3 DNA reads TGTGCCAGCAGCCAAGAGGGACAGGGGTTTTACGAGCAGTACTTC.

This clone has only a few counts. The chain uses TRBV7-9 and TRBJ2-1; 7 nucleotides line up with TRBD1. V shed 3 bases and J 5 bases; nucleotides not matched to a gene: 4. CDR1 is SEHNR, CDR2 FQNEAQ, per germline (reference sequence). The CDR3 totals 14 residues. CDR3 coding DNA: TGTGCCAGCAGCTTGACGACAGGGAACAATGAGCAGTTCTTC. It yields the protein CASSLTTGNNEQFF.

The chain uses TRBV2 and TRBJ2-4; D is undetermined. The V end was cut by 8 bases, the J end by 1 base, with 9 bases between. Germline V lookup: CDR1 SNHLY, CDR2 FYNNEI. The length of the CDR3 is 13 residues. CDR3 nucleotide sequence: TGTGCCAGCGGTCCCGGGGCCAAAAACATTCAGTACTTC. It encodes CASGPGAKNIQYF.

This clone was seen only a few times. The chain employs TRBV28 and TRBJ1-2, with no clear D. The ends were cut back, 3 bases at V and 3 bases at J, with 8 bases in the middle. Germline CDR1 MDHEN, CDR2 SYDVKM. The CDR3 covers 13 residues. The CDR3 bases are TGTGCCAGCAGTTTGGGCAGAGACTATGGCTACACCTTC. Amino acid sequence: CASSLGRDYGYTF.

This clone was seen only a few times. The rearrangement uses TRBV28 and TRBJ1-5, with D hard to call. Germline-derived CDR1 and CDR2 are MDHEN and SYDVKM. Trimming took 7 bases from V and 3 from J, leaving 13 bases between them. The CDR3 consists of 14 residues. CDR3 coding DNA: TGTGCCAGCACGGGCGGGAAATCCAATCAGCCCCAGCATTTT. It codes for CASTGGKSNQPQHF.

This sequence joins TRBV9 and TRBJ2-5; TRBD2 aligns across 8 bases. The V gene end was trimmed by 3 bases and the J gene end by 2 bases; junction bases not matched to a gene: 3. Germline V gene sequence: CDR1 SGDLS, CDR2 YYNGEE. The CDR3 consists of 14 residues. The CDR3 DNA follows: TGTGCCAGCAGCGCCAGCGGGAGTCAAGAGACCCAGTACTTC. It codes for CASSASGSQETQYF.